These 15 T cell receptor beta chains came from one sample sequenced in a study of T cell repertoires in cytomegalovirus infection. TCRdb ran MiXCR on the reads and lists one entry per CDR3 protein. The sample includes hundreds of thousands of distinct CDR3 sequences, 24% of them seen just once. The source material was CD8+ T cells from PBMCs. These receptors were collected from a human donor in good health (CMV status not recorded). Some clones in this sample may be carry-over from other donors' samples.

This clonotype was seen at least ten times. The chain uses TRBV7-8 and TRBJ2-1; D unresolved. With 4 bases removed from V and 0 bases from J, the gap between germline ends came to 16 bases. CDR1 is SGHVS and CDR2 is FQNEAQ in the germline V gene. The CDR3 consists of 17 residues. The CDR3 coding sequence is TGTGCCAGCAGCTCTCCTCGTCACAGACTCTCCTACAATGAGCAGTTCTTC. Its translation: CASSSPRHRLSYNEQFF.

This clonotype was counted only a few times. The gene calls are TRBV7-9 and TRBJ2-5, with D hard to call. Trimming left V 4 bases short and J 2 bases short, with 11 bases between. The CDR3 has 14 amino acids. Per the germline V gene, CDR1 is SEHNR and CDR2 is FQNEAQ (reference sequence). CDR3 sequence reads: CASSSEGRQETQYF. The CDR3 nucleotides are TGTGCCAGCAGCTCCGAAGGGCGGCAAGAGACCCAGTACTTC.

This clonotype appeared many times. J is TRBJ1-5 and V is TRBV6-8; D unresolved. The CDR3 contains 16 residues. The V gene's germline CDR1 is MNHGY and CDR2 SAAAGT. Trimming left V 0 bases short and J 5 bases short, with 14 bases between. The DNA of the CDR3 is TGTGCCAGCAGTTACTCGATTCTAGATATCCATCAGCCCCAGCATTTT. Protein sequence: CASSYSILDIHQPQHF.

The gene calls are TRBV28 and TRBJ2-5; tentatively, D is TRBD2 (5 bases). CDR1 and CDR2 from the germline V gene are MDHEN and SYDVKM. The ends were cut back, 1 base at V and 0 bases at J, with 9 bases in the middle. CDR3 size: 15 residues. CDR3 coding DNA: TGTGCCAGCAGTTTATACGACTACTACCAAGAGACCCAGTACTTC. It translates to CASSLYDYYQETQYF.

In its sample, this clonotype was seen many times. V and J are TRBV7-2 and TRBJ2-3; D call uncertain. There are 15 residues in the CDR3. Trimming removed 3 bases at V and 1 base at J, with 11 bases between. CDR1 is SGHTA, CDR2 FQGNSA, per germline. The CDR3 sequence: CASSFGEYGTDTQYF. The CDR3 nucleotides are TGTGCCAGCAGCTTTGGGGAATATGGCACAGATACGCAGTATTTT.

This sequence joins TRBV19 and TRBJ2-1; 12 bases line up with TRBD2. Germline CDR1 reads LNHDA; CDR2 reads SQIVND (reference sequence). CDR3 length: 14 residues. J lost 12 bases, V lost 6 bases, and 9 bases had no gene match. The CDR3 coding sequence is TGTGCCAGTAGCCGACTAGCGGGGGAAACAGCGCAGTTCTTC. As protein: CASSRLAGETAQFF.

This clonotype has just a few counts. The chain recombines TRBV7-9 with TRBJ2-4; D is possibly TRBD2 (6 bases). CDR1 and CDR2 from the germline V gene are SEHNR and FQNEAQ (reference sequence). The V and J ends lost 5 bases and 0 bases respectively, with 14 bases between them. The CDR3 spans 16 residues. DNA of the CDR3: TGTGCCAGCAGCCCCTTGGAGGGACTAGCCAAAAACATTCAGTACTTC. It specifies CASSPLEGLAKNIQYF.

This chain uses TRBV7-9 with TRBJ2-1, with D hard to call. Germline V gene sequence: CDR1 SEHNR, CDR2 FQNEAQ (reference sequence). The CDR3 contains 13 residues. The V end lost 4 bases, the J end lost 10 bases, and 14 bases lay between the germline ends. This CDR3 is CASSSPPSAEQFF. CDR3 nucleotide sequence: TGTGCCAGCAGCTCACCTCCGTCCGCCGAGCAGTTCTTC.

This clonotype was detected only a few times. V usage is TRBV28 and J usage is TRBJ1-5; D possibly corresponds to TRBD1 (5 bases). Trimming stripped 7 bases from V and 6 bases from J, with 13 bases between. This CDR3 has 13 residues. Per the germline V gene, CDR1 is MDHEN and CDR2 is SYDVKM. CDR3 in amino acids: CASNTGVGQPQHF. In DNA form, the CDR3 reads TGTGCCAGCAATACGGGGGTTGGTCAGCCCCAGCATTTT.

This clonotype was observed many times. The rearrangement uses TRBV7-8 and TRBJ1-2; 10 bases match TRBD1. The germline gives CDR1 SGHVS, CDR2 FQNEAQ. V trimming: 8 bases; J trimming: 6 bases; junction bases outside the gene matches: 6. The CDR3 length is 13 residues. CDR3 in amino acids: CASLLGTGDGYTF. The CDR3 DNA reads TGTGCCAGCTTACTCGGGACAGGGGATGGCTACACCTTC.

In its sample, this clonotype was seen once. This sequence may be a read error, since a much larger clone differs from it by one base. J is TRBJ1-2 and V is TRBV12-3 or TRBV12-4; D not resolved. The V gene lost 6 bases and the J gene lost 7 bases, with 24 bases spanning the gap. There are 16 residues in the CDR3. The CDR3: CASRKKPVGRGSGYTF. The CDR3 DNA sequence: TGTGCCAGCAGAAAAAAGCCGGTTGGACGGGGTAGTGGCTACACCTTC.

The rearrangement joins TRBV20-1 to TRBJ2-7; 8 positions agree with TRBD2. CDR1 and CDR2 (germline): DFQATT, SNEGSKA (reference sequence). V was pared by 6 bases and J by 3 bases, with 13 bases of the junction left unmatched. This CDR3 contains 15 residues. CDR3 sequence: CSAISGGDIHYEQYV. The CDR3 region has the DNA TGCAGTGCAATTTCCGGGGGGGATATTCACTACGAGCAGTACGTC.

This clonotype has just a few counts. The CDR3 bases are TGCAGTGCTAGAGATCTTTCGACAGGGCCATTAAACTATGGCTACACCTTC. It encodes CSARDLSTGPLNYGYTF. The V and J genes are TRBV20-1 and TRBJ1-2, with TRBD1 matching over 7 bases. V lost 0 bases to trimming and J lost 2 bases; unmatched junction nucleotides: 12. The length of the CDR3 is 17 residues. The germline gives CDR1 DFQATT, CDR2 SNEGSKA (reference sequence).

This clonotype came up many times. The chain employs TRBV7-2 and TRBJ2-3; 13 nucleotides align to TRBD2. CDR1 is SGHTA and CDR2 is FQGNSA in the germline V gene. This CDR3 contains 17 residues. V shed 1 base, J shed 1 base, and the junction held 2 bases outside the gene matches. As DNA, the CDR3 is TGTGCCAGCAGCTTAGAACTAGCGGGGGGGCGCACAGATACGCAGTATTTT. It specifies CASSLELAGGRTDTQYF.

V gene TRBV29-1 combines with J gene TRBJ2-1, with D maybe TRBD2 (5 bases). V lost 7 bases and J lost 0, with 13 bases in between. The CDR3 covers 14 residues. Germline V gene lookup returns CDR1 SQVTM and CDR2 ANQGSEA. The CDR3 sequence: CSASAASSYNEQFF. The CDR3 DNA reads TGCAGCGCCTCAGCGGCAAGCTCCTACAATGAGCAGTTCTTC.